This T cell receptor (beta chain) was profiled in a study of blood T cell repertoires in COVID-19. About the study: The study drew acute and convalescent COVID-19 samples from the United States, Italy and Spain. The cDNA or gDNA used as material had been derived from T cells, B-cell-depleted T cells, or PBMCs.

Only in-frame clones appear in the TCRdb table, and some are missing; sequencing was by immunoSEQ multiplex PCR. This table has about 240,000 clones, approximately 78% appearing once. The CDR3 extends over 18 amino acids. The chain joins TRBV21-1 to TRBJ1-4; the DNA was not used to check the table's D call, TRBD1. TRBV21-1 is listed as a pseudogene. This clonotype was sampled from a woman aged 55-70 years with active or convalescent COVID-19. The sequencing input was peripheral blood. The DNA for the CDR3 is TGTGCCAGCAGCATTCCGGGACAGGGGCATACAACTAATGAAAAACTGTTTTTT. Protein: CASSIPGQGHTTNEKLFF.